The clone carrying this T cell receptor (beta chain) was picked up one time. Antigen unknown. Just one base apart from a much larger clone, this may be a read error. The assay was run at deep level. Measured with immunoSEQ multiplex PCR; TCRdb has only the in-frame clones, and not every one. The sample contains around 1.1 million clones, 70% to 80% of which appear only once. This specimen comes from a study of shared clonotypes between healthy human individuals. Points from the study as a whole: Investigators collected only blood, and repertoires in tissues likely differ. Rarefaction showed sorted-subset sequencing was incomplete despite large depth.

The sequence was collected from a man between 18 and 29 years old in good health. Some clones in this sample may be carry-over from other donors' samples. Sequencing used memory CD4+ T cells from PBMCs. Subset of the sample: CD45RA-negative fraction.

CDR3 in amino acids: CASSSWTPTNEKLFF. CDR3 coding DNA: TGTGCCAGCAGTTCTTGGACACCAACTAATGAAAAACTGTTTTTT. J is TRBJ1-4 and V is TRBV5-6; tentatively, D is TRBD1 (5 bases). CDR1 is SGHDT, CDR2 YYEEEE, per germline. This CDR3 spans 15 amino acids. Deletions cut 5 bases from V and 0 bases from J, with 11 bases between.